Shown below are 9 T cell receptor beta chains from a single sample sequenced in a study of shared clonotypes between healthy human individuals. Using immunoSEQ multiplex PCR, the repertoire was profiled, and TCRdb retains in-frame clones only, with some absent. Among roughly 2,000,000 clones listed, 93% were seen once. CD45RO-negative, CCR7-positively selected cells formed the naive CD8 fraction, excluding terminally differentiated effector memory CD45RA+ cells. Sample: naive CD8+ T cells from PBMCs. All receptors derive from a man between 18 and 35 years old in good health. Some clones in this sample may be carry-over from other donors' samples.

V is TRBV7-3 and J is TRBJ2-3; TRBD1 is a possible D gene (6 bases). Per germline, CDR1 SGHTA and CDR2 FQGTGA. The CDR3 is made up of 15 amino acids. V lost 5 bases to trimming and J lost 0 bases, with 12 bases between them. In DNA, the CDR3 is TGTGCCAGCAGCCCAGGGGCGGTTAGCACAGATACGCAGTATTTT. Translation: CASSPGAVSTDTQYF.

The genes are TRBV28 and TRBJ2-3; the D gene is possibly TRBD2 (5 bases). This CDR3 contains 16 residues. V was cut by 5 bases and J by 1 base, with 16 bases left in between. Looked up from germline, CDR1 is MDHEN and CDR2 is SYDVKM. The CDR3 protein is CASSIEAGVGTDTQYF. The CDR3 bases are TGTGCCAGCAGTATCGAGGCGGGCGTGGGCACAGATACGCAGTATTTT.

This chain joins TRBV19 and TRBJ1-1; no clear D. Looked up from germline, CDR1 is LNHDA and CDR2 is SQIVND (reference sequence). The CDR3 length is 13 residues. Deletions cut 9 bases from V and 1 base from J, with 12 bases between. The CDR3 protein is CASRELPNTEAFF. The CDR3 coding sequence is TGTGCCAGCCGGGAGCTTCCGAACACTGAAGCTTTCTTT.

The DNA of the CDR3 is TGTGCCAGCAGCAAAGATCCAGGGAAAAGCAATCAGCCCCAGCATTTT. Amino acid sequence: CASSKDPGKSNQPQHF. The V and J genes are TRBV21-1 and TRBJ1-5; TRBD1, the D gene given by the table, was not confirmed from the DNA. TRBV21-1 is a pseudogene locus. The CDR3 covers 16 residues.

CDR3 in amino acids: CSARLESKQFF. CDR3 DNA: TGCAGCGCCCGGTTAGAATCGAAGCAGTTCTTC. V gene TRBV29-1 combines with J gene TRBJ2-1; D remains unclear. The CDR3 runs 11 residues. V dropped 7 bases and J dropped 11 bases, with 15 bases sitting between them. Germline V gene lookup returns CDR1 SQVTM and CDR2 ANQGSEA.

The chain links TRBV4-2 to TRBJ1-1, with unresolved D. The CDR3 has 15 residues. Trimming removed 1 base from V and 4 bases from J, with 13 bases in between. Germline CDR1 and CDR2: LGHNA and YNFKEQ. CDR3 sequence (DNA): TGTGCCAGCAGCCAAGGGAGTTGGATGGGCACTGAAGCTTTCTTT. Protein product: CASSQGSWMGTEAFF.

The gene calls are TRBV14 and TRBJ2-3; 7 bases align to TRBD2. J was trimmed by 7 bases and V by 5 bases; bases with no gene match: 12. Germline lookup yields CDR1 SGHDN and CDR2 FVKESK. This CDR3 is 15 amino acids long. Here the CDR3 reads CASSWDYRGGNTQYF. The DNA of the CDR3 is TGTGCCAGCAGCTGGGACTACCGCGGGGGAAATACGCAGTATTTT.

This chain connects TRBV19 to TRBJ2-1, with TRBD1 identical over 9 bases. J gave up 5 bases and V 3 bases, and 5 bases lay outside the gene matches. This CDR3 has 15 residues. Germline-derived CDR1 and CDR2 are LNHDA and SQIVND (reference sequence). CDR3 protein: CASSIFGTGHNEQFF. The CDR3 nucleotides are TGTGCCAGTAGTATTTTCGGGACAGGGCACAATGAGCAGTTCTTC.

This clone was seen just once. The gene calls are TRBV6-5 and TRBJ2-1; D is ambiguous. Per the germline V gene, CDR1 is MNHEY and CDR2 is SVGAGI. The CDR3 totals 11 residues. Trimming took off 1 base at V and 10 bases at J, with 5 bases between the two ends. The CDR3 protein is CASSYWLEQFF. The CDR3 region has the DNA TGTGCCAGCAGTTACTGGCTCGAGCAGTTCTTC.